This TCR beta chain was recovered during a study of T cells in narcolepsy. Overall study results and limits: HCRT-specific and TRIB2-specific autoreactive clonotypes appeared among same-patient CSF and blood CD4+ clonotypes.

The CDR3 length is 13 residues. Germline V lookup: CDR1 SGHDT, CDR2 YYEEEE. V gave up 0 bases and J gave up 9 bases, with 12 bases separating them. Generated by immunoSEQ multiplex PCR, the TCRdb table keeps only in-frame clones and is missing some. This sample yields just over 20,000 clones, of which 75% to 90% are seen a single time; 1.5% to 2% belongs to the top ten. To note about this clone: What it recognizes is unknown.

This chain uses TRBV5-6 with TRBJ1-2, with D possibly TRBD1 on 6 matching bases. Material for sequencing was memory (CD45RA-) CD4+ T cells from blood. The TCR was taken from a human donor in good health. CDR3 DNA: TGTGCCAGCAGCTTGGGGACAGAGCAACGCTACACCTTC. This gives the protein CASSLGTEQRYTF.